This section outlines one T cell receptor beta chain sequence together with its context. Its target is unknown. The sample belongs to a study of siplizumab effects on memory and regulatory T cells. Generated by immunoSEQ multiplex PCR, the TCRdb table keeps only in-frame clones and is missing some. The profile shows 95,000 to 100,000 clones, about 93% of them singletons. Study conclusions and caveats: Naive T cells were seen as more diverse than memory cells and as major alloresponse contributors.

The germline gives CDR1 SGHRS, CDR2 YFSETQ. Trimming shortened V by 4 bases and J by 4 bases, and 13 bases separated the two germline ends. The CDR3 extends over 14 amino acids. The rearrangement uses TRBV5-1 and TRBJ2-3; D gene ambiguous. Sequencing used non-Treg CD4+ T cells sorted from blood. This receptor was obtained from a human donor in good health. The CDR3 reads CASSNYSSADTQYF. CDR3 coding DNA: TGCGCCAGCAGCAACTATAGCTCGGCAGATACGCAGTATTTT. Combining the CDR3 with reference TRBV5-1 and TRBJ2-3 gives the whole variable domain KAGVTQTPRYLIKTRGQQVTLSCSPISGHRSVSWYQQTPGQGLQFLFEYFSETQRNKGNFPGRFSGRQFSNSRSEMNVSTLELGDSALYLCASSNYSSADTQYFGPGTRLTVL.